The 23 T cell receptor beta chains in this list originate from one sample, sequenced in a study of cytomegalovirus exposure and HLA in healthy donors. Researchers ran the PCR with 60 Vbeta and 13 Jbeta primers. Clones were read by immunoSEQ multiplex PCR, and TCRdb kept only the in-frame ones, dropping some. The sample has around 120,000 clones, around 70% seen once; the top ten hold 2.6%. The source material was PBMCs. Every receptor here comes from a woman aged 55-70 years in good health and CMV-seropositive.

The gene calls are TRBV5-1 and TRBJ1-5; a weak D match, TRBD1 (5 bases). Germline-derived CDR1 and CDR2 are SGHRS and YFSETQ. The CDR3 contains 14 residues. Trimming pared 0 bases from V and 4 bases from J, leaving 8 bases between. The CDR3 sequence is CASSLAGGNQPQHF. CDR3 nucleotide sequence: TGCGCCAGCAGCTTGGCGGGGGGAAATCAGCCCCAGCATTTT. The complete variable domain, with remaining parts taken from reference TRBV5-1 and TRBJ1-5, reads KAGVTQTPRYLIKTRGQQVTLSCSPISGHRSVSWYQQTPGQGLQFLFEYFSETQRNKGNFPGRFSGRQFSNSRSEMNVSTLELGDSALYLCASSLAGGNQPQHFGDGTRLSIL.

A few counts support this clone. The rearrangement links TRBV5-8 to TRBJ2-7; D is uncertain. Trimming took 10 bases from V and 6 from J, leaving 11 bases between them. CDR1 and CDR2 (germline): SGHTS, YDEGEE. This CDR3 region has 10 residues. CDR3 sequence: CAGIWSEQYF. CDR3 nucleotide sequence: TGTGCCGGCATTTGGAGCGAGCAGTACTTC.

CDR3 bases: TGTGCCAGCAGCCTGCAGGGGTCGGGGACCGGGGAGCTGTTTTTT. It is translated as CASSLQGSGTGELFF. This chain uses TRBV14 with TRBJ2-2; D may be TRBD1 (6 bases). CDR1 SGHDN and CDR2 FVKESK come from the germline V gene. This CDR3 has 15 amino acids. V gave up 4 bases and J gave up 5 bases, with 14 bases separating them.

This chain uses TRBV6-4 with TRBJ2-4, with D perhaps matching TRBD2 (5 bases). The CDR3 is made up of 18 amino acids. V lost 0 bases and J 3 bases, leaving 18 bases between the germline ends. Germline assignment: CDR1 MRHNA and CDR2 SNTAGT. As DNA, the CDR3 is TGTGCCAGCAGTGACTCAGAGGGAACCGGGGATGACAAAAACATTCAGTACTTC. It is translated as CASSDSEGTGDDKNIQYF.

This clone was observed a single time. The V and J genes are TRBV19 and TRBJ2-7; maybe TRBD2 (6 bases). The V end was cut by 4 bases, the J end by 0 bases, with 13 bases between. Looked up from germline, CDR1 is LNHDA and CDR2 is SQIVND (reference sequence). The CDR3 is 15 residues long. In DNA form, the CDR3 reads TGTGCCAGTAGTAGTCTAGCGCTGAGCTCCTACGAGCAGTACTTC. Its protein is CASSSLALSSYEQYF.

The rearrangement links TRBV7-9 to TRBJ1-1, with D possibly TRBD1 on 5 matching bases. Germline V gives CDR1 SEHNR, CDR2 FQNEAQ (reference sequence). This CDR3 spans 12 amino acids. Trimming removed 0 bases from V and 10 bases from J, with 9 bases in between. CDR3 nucleotides: TGTGCCAGCAGCTTAGCGGAGCAGGGAGCTTTCTTT. Protein: CASSLAEQGAFF. Based on the CDR3 plus reference TRBV7-9 and TRBJ1-1, the full variable domain is DTGVSQNPRHKITKRGQNVTFRCDPISEHNRLYWYRQTLGQGPEFLTYFQNEAQLEKSRLLSDRFSAERPKGSFSTLEIQRTEQGDSAMYLCASSLAEQGAFFGQGTRLTVV.

The chain joins TRBV27 to TRBJ2-1; a possible D gene is TRBD2 (7 bases). With 5 bases removed from V and 4 bases from J, the gap between germline ends came to 18 bases. Germline V lookup: CDR1 MNHEY, CDR2 SMNVEV (reference sequence). The CDR3 runs 16 residues. CDR3 nucleotide sequence: TGTGCCAGCAGTCATGGGGGGGGGCCGTCGTACAATGAGCAGTTCTTC. Its translation is CASSHGGGPSYNEQFF.

The chain combines TRBV4-2 with TRBJ1-5; D remains ambiguous. Trimming took off 1 base at V and 0 bases at J, with 10 bases between the two ends. CDR1 LGHNA and CDR2 YNFKEQ come from the germline V gene. There are 16 residues in the CDR3. CDR3 nucleotide sequence: TGTGCCAGCAGCCAAGGGGCAGATTATAGCAATCAGCCCCAGCATTTT. Translated: CASSQGADYSNQPQHF.

The J gene is TRBJ1-6, the V gene TRBV7-9; the D is unclear. Trimming removed 0 bases at V and 6 bases at J, with 12 bases between. Germline V gives CDR1 SEHNR, CDR2 FQNEAQ (reference sequence). The CDR3 consists of 16 residues. CDR3 amino acids: CASSLATRGTNSPLHF. As DNA, the CDR3 is TGTGCCAGCAGCTTAGCCACCCGGGGAACTAATTCACCCCTCCACTTT.

The rearrangement joins TRBV2 to TRBJ1-2; no definite D call. The CDR3 has 14 amino acids. Germline CDR1 SNHLY, CDR2 FYNNEI. V lost 8 bases, J lost 9 bases, and 22 bases lay in between. CDR3 coding DNA: TGTGCCAGCGATTTCGCCGGGTCCATTGGCCGCTACACCTTC. Residues: CASDFAGSIGRYTF.

The chain recombines TRBV9 with TRBJ2-7, with 10 bases aligning to TRBD2. Unmatched junction bases numbered 10, after V lost 0 bases and J lost 7 bases. This CDR3 is 16 amino acids long. Germline lookup yields CDR1 SGDLS and CDR2 YYNGEE. DNA of the CDR3: TGTGCCAGCAGCGTAGATGGACTAGCGGACGTCAGGGAGCAGTACTTC. Translating gives CASSVDGLADVREQYF.

The chain employs TRBV2 and TRBJ1-2, with TRBD1 identical over 10 bases. With V trimmed by 4 bases and J by 6 bases, 5 bases remained unmatched. The CDR3 length is 14 residues. Germline V gives CDR1 SNHLY, CDR2 FYNNEI. CDR3 region: CASSGQGAKDGYTF. CDR3 bases: TGTGCCAGCAGTGGACAGGGGGCAAAGGATGGCTACACCTTC.

This clone has just a few counts. This chain connects TRBV5-8 to TRBJ1-2; possibly TRBD1 for D (5 bases). V lost 0 bases to trimming and J lost 0 bases, with 9 bases between them. The CDR3 is 15 amino acids. The germline gives CDR1 SGHTS, CDR2 YDEGEE. Here the CDR3 reads CASSLGGGANYGYTF. The CDR3 region has the DNA TGTGCCAGCAGCTTGGGCGGGGGAGCTAACTATGGCTACACCTTC.

Points on this clone: Different DNA sequences within this sample yield the same CDR3. The rearrangement uses TRBV11-2 and TRBJ1-1, with TRBD1 as a possible D gene (5 bases). This CDR3 region has 14 residues. The V and J ends lost 5 bases and 0 bases respectively, with 10 bases between them. Germline CDR1 is SGHAT and CDR2 is FQNNGV. Here the CDR3 reads CASSLGLMNTEAFF. The CDR3 region has the DNA TGTGCCAGCAGCCTGGGACTGATGAACACTGAAGCTTTCTTT. The whole variable domain, remainder taken from reference TRBV11-2 and TRBJ1-1, is EAGVAQSPRYKIIEKRQSVAFWCNPISGHATLYWYQQILGQGPKLLIQFQNNGVVDDSQLPKDRFSAERLKGVDSTLKIQPAKLEDSAVYLCASSLGLMNTEAFFGQGTRLTVV.

The chain has TRBV19 and TRBJ2-3; 9 bases fit TRBD2. The CDR3 is 15 amino acids. Germline-derived CDR1 and CDR2 are LNHDA and SQIVND (reference sequence). The ends lost 1 base at V and 1 base at J; junction bases unmatched: 0. CDR3 coding DNA: TGTGCCAGTAGTATAGTAGCGGGGGGCACAGATACGCAGTATTTT. Protein product: CASSIVAGGTDTQYF.

This clone was detected a few times. The chain uses TRBV15 and TRBJ1-3, with 8 positions matching TRBD1. J lost 4 bases, V lost 8 bases, and 7 bases had no gene match. This CDR3 contains 14 residues. Germline V CDR1 and CDR2: LNHNV, YYDKDF (reference sequence). The CDR3 reads CATSDRAVGNTIYF. CDR3 coding DNA: TGTGCCACCTCGGACAGGGCCGTAGGAAACACCATATATTTT. Using reference TRBV15 and TRBJ1-3 for the parts outside the CDR3, the full variable domain is DAMVIQNPRYQVTQFGKPVTLSCSQTLNHNVMYWYQQKSSQAPKLLFHYYDKDFNNEADTPDNFQSRRPNTSFCFLDIRSPGLGDTAMYLCATSDRAVGNTIYFGEGSWLTVV.

The DNA of the CDR3 is TGTGCCAGCAGCGTAAGGGTTCAGGGCGGGGGCACTGAAGCTTTCTTT. Encoded protein: CASSVRVQGGGTEAFF. The V and J genes are TRBV9 and TRBJ1-1; possible D gene TRBD1, 5 bases. CDR3 size: 16 residues. Germline CDR1 SGDLS, CDR2 YYNGEE. With 1 base removed from V and 4 bases from J, the gap between germline ends came to 17 bases.

The CDR3 DNA follows: TGTGCCAGCAGCGGTAGCGGGGGGGCCAAATATACCATTCAGTACTTC. This sequence encodes CASSGSGGAKYTIQYF. V usage is TRBV9 and J usage is TRBJ2-4; 11 bases agree with TRBD2. Losses at the gene ends were 3 bases for V and 9 bases for J; bases not matched to a gene: 11. CDR1 is SGDLS, CDR2 YYNGEE, per germline. This CDR3 region has 16 residues. The whole variable domain, filled in from reference TRBV9 and TRBJ2-4, reads DSGVTQTPKHLITATGQRVTLRCSPRSGDLSVYWYQQSLDQGLQFLIQYYNGEERAKGNILERFSAQQFPDLHSELNLSSLELGDSALYFCASSGSGGAKYTIQYFGAGTRLSVL.

This rearrangement joins TRBV28 to TRBJ1-2, with TRBD1 identical over 8 bases. CDR1 MDHEN and CDR2 SYDVKM come from the germline V gene. The CDR3 has 13 residues. V lost 6 bases and J lost 9; bases outside the gene matches: 9. The CDR3 loop reads CASSPRQGNRYTF. The CDR3, as DNA: TGTGCCAGCAGCCCGAGACAGGGGAATCGCTACACCTTC.

This clone was detected only a few times. The chain recombines TRBV14 with TRBJ2-1, with D possibly TRBD1 on 7 matching bases. Trimming shortened V by 3 bases and J by 4 bases, and 22 bases separated the two germline ends. This CDR3 has 18 residues. In germline, CDR1 is SGHDN, CDR2 FVKESK. The CDR3 sequence: CASSQARGGTAYYNEQFF. The DNA for the CDR3 is TGTGCCAGCAGCCAGGCGCGCGGCGGGACAGCCTATTACAATGAGCAGTTCTTC.

This clone was seen once. The chain carries TRBV9 and TRBJ2-5; 9 bases line up with TRBD1. The CDR3 is 17 residues long. Losses at the gene ends were 4 bases for V and 3 bases for J; bases not matched to a gene: 13. Germline V gives CDR1 SGDLS, CDR2 YYNGEE. Written as DNA, the CDR3 is TGTGCCAGCAGCATCCGACAGGGGGTGTGGGAAAAAGAGACCCAGTACTTC. Translating it yields CASSIRQGVWEKETQYF.

The gene calls are TRBV11-2 and TRBJ2-2, with 11 positions matching TRBD1. CDR3 length: 19 residues. Trimming removed 2 bases from V and 2 bases from J; junction bases left unmatched: 10. Per the germline V gene, CDR1 is SGHAT and CDR2 is FQNNGV. The CDR3 region is CASSLYPRTGGSNTGELFF. DNA for the CDR3: TGTGCCAGCAGCTTATACCCAAGGACAGGGGGCTCCAACACCGGGGAGCTGTTTTTT.

The CDR3 loop reads CASSLGPSVGELFF. CDR3 sequence (DNA): TGTGCCAGCAGCCTGGGGCCTTCGGTCGGGGAGCTGTTTTTT. The chain couples TRBV7-9 to TRBJ2-2; possible D gene TRBD1, 5 bases. Trimming took off 5 bases at V and 7 bases at J, with 14 bases between the two ends. This CDR3 is 14 amino acids long. Looked up from germline, CDR1 is SEHNR and CDR2 is FQNEAQ (reference sequence).